The 15 T cell receptor beta chains below all came from one sample that was sequenced in a study of T cells in Graves' hyperthyroidism and ophthalmopathy. Researchers took RNA transcripts and amplified the TCR beta CDR3 regions from them. The HTBI set primed first-round TCR CDR3 RT-PCR. Via MiXCR, TCRdb re-called the multiplex PCR reads, giving one row per CDR3 protein. The sample includes about 500,000 distinct CDR3 sequences, 15% to 20% of them seen just once. The sample taken for sequencing was blood. Receptors originate from a young woman with Graves' ophthalmopathy.

The J gene is TRBJ1-5, the V gene TRBV5-8; tentative D call: TRBD1 (5 bases). The germline V and J ends were trimmed by 3 bases and 0 bases, with 10 bases remaining between them. Germline values: CDR1 SGHTS, CDR2 YDEGEE. The CDR3 is 15 residues long. CDR3 in amino acids: CASSSRTISNQPQHF. CDR3 coding DNA: TGTGCCAGCAGCTCCAGGACAATTAGCAATCAGCCCCAGCATTTT.

This clonotype came up many times. The J gene is TRBJ2-7, the V gene TRBV7-6, with D tentatively TRBD2 (5 bases). CDR1 and CDR2 (germline): SGHVS, FNYEAQ. This CDR3 is built from 15 residues. V was shortened by 1 base and J by 1 base, with 11 bases between the two germline ends. The CDR3 sequence: CASSLVARGSYEQYF. The CDR3 nucleotides are TGTGCCAGCAGCTTAGTAGCGCGCGGATCCTACGAGCAGTACTTC.

The gene calls are TRBV30 and TRBJ1-6; perhaps TRBD1 as D (6 bases). This CDR3 contains 14 residues. The germline CDR1 and CDR2 sequences are GTSNPN and SVGIG (reference sequence). The germline V and J ends were trimmed by 4 bases and 5 bases, with 12 bases remaining between them. CDR3 in DNA: TGTGCCTGGACGACGGACAGAGATAATTCACCCCTCCACTTT. It specifies CAWTTDRDNSPLHF.

In this sample, this clonotype turned up many times. This chain connects TRBV7-3 to TRBJ2-7; 7 bases map to TRBD2. The CDR3 totals 14 residues. Germline V CDR1 and CDR2: SGHTA, FQGTGA. With 5 bases clipped from V and 6 bases from J, the junction kept 10 bases outside the gene matches. In DNA form, the CDR3 reads TGTGCCAGCAGCCTCGGGGGAGGGCCATTCGAGCAGTACTTC. Translation gives CASSLGGGPFEQYF.

The sample holds many counts of this clonotype. The chain carries TRBV6-1 and TRBJ2-1, with 7 positions matching TRBD2. The V gene end was trimmed by 6 bases and the J gene end by 6 bases; junction bases not matched to a gene: 8. The length of the CDR3 is 14 residues. CDR1 and CDR2 (germline): MNHNS, SASEGT. CDR3 DNA sequence: TGTGCCAGCAGAAATATACTAGCGAGCAATGAGCAGTTCTTC. Amino acids: CASRNILASNEQFF.

This clonotype came up many times. This chain links TRBV18 with TRBJ2-5, with D possibly being TRBD1 or TRBD2 (6 bases each). This CDR3 contains 14 residues. Trimming stripped 1 base from V and 4 bases from J, with 10 bases between. Per germline, CDR1 KGHSH and CDR2 LQKENI. The DNA of the CDR3 is TGTGCCAGCTCACCACGTGGAGGGGGAGAGACCCAGTACTTC. This translates into CASSPRGGGETQYF.

There are many counts of this clonotype. CDR3 coding DNA: TGTGCCAGCAGCTTAGCGGGGACAGGGAGCACGCAGTATTTT. This encodes CASSLAGTGSTQYF. V usage is TRBV7-2 and J usage is TRBJ2-3; TRBD1 aligns across 9 bases. The CDR3 spans 14 residues. Trimming cost V 0 bases and J 9 bases; bases outside gene matches: 4. The germline gives CDR1 SGHTA, CDR2 FQGNSA.

To note about this clonotype: This sequence may be a read error, since a much larger clone differs from it by one base. The rearrangement links TRBV7-6 to TRBJ1-4; no definite D call. CDR1 and CDR2 (germline): SGHVS, FNYEAQ. This CDR3 has 13 residues. CDR3 amino acids: CASGKSTNEKLFF. CDR3 DNA sequence: TGTGCATCGGGGAAATCAACTAATGAAAAACTGTTTTTT.

This clonotype was seen repeatedly, ten times or more. This sequence joins TRBV11-2 and TRBJ2-5, with unresolved D. The germline V and J ends were trimmed by 5 bases and 7 bases, with 11 bases remaining between them. The CDR3 covers 12 residues. Germline-derived CDR1 and CDR2 are SGHAT and FQNNGV. CDR3: CASSAPAGTQYF. DNA of the CDR3: TGTGCCAGCAGCGCCCCAGCCGGGACCCAGTACTTC.

The chain uses TRBV28 and TRBJ2-3; 10 nucleotides line up with TRBD2. V lost 6 bases and J lost 4; bases outside the gene matches: 13. CDR1 is MDHEN and CDR2 is SYDVKM in the germline V gene. The CDR3 covers 17 residues. CDR3 loop: CASRPNLAGGLPDTQYF. Here the CDR3 DNA reads TGTGCCAGCAGACCGAATTTAGCGGGAGGCCTCCCAGATACGCAGTATTTT.

The chain combines TRBV29-1 with TRBJ2-7; 8 positions match TRBD2. The V gene end was trimmed by 7 bases and the J gene end by 5 bases; junction bases not matched to a gene: 7. Looked up from germline, CDR1 is SQVTM and CDR2 is ANQGSEA. This CDR3 is built from 12 residues. The DNA of the CDR3 is TGCAGCGCGAAGGGCGGGAGGAACGAGCAGTACTTC. It codes for CSAKGGRNEQYF.

The chain joins TRBV20-1 to TRBJ2-2; TRBD1 matches at 9 bases. Germline V lookup: CDR1 DFQATT, CDR2 SNEGSKA (reference sequence). V dropped 6 bases and J dropped 6; count of bases not matched to a gene: 8. This CDR3 is built from 14 residues. The CDR3 region is CSAPGQGGPGELFF. In nucleotides, the CDR3 is TGCAGTGCACCGGGACAGGGTGGTCCCGGGGAGCTGTTTTTT.

This clonotype was seen repeatedly, ten times or more. The rearrangement uses TRBV19 and TRBJ2-1, with 14 bases that match TRBD2. From germline, CDR1 is LNHDA and CDR2 SQIVND (reference sequence). V gave up 3 bases and J gave up 7 bases; unmatched junction bases: 5. This CDR3 spans 16 amino acids. CDR3 coding DNA: TGTGCCAGTAGTATGGGACTAGCGGGAGTGCGTAATGAGCAGTTCTTC. It yields the protein CASSMGLAGVRNEQFF.

This clonotype has at least ten counts. The chain carries TRBV5-8 and TRBJ2-7, with 8 bases aligning to TRBD2. V lost 4 bases and J lost 4; bases outside the gene matches: 7. Germline assignment: CDR1 SGHTS and CDR2 YDEGEE. The CDR3 loop spans 14 amino acids. Here the CDR3 DNA reads TGTGCCAGCAGCGGCGGGACTAGTGGATACGAGCAGTACTTC. It is translated as CASSGGTSGYEQYF.

This clonotype was found many times. The chain has TRBV30 and TRBJ2-7, with a tentative D call TRBD1 (6 bases). Between the trimmed V and J ends, which lost 0 bases and 2 bases, there was a span of 14 bases. Germline CDR1 and CDR2: GTSNPN and SVGIG (reference sequence). The CDR3 is made up of 15 amino acids. The CDR3 region has the DNA TGTGCCTGGAGTGTCCGGGCAGGGGCCACCTACGAGCAGTACTTC. Amino acids: CAWSVRAGATYEQYF.